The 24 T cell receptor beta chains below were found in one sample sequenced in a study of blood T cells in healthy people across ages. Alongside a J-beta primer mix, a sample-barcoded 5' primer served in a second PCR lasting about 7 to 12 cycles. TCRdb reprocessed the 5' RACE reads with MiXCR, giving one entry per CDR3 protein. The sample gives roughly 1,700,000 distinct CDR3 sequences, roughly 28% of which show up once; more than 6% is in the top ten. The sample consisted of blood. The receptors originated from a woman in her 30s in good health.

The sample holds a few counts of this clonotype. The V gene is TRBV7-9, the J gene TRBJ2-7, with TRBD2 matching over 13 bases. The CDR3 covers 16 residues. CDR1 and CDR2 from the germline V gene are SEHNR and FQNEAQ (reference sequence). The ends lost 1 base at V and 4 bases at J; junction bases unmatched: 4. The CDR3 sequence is CASSLDPGLAGYEQYF. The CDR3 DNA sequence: TGTGCCAGCAGCTTAGATCCGGGACTAGCGGGATACGAGCAGTACTTC.

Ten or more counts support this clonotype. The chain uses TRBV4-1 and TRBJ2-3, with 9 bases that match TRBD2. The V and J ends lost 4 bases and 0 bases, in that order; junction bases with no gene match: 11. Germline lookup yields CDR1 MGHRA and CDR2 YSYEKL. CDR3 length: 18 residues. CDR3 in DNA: TGCGCCAGCAGCCGCCTTTGGCTAGCGGGGTCGAGCACAGATACGCAGTATTTT. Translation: CASSRLWLAGSSTDTQYF.

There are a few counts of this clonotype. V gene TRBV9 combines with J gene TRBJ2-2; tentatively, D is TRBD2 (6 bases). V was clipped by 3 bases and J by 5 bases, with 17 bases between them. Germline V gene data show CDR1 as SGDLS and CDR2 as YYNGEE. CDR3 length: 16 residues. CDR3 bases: TGTGCCAGCAGCGCGTACGGGGGTCTGAGTACCGGGGAGCTGTTTTTT. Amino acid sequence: CASSAYGGLSTGELFF.

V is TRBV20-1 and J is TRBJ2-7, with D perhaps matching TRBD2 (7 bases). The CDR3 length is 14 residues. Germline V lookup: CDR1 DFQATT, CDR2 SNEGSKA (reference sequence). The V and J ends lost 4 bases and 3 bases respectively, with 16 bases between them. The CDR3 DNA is TGCAGTGCTACCACGGGGGGCCCTGTCTACGAGCAGTACTTC. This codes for CSATTGGPVYEQYF.

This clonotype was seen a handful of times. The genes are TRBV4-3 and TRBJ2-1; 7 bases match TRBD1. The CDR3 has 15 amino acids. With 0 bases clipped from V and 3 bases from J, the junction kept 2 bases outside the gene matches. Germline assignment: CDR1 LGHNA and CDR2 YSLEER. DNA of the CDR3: TGCGCCAGCAGCCAAGATGGGACAGACTACAATGAGCAGTTCTTC. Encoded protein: CASSQDGTDYNEQFF.

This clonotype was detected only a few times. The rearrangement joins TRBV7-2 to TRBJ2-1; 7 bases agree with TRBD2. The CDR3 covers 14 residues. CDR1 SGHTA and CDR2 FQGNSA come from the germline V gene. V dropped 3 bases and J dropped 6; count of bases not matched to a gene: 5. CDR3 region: CASSLLAASNEQFF. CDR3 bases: TGTGCCAGCAGCTTGCTAGCGGCCTCCAATGAGCAGTTCTTC.

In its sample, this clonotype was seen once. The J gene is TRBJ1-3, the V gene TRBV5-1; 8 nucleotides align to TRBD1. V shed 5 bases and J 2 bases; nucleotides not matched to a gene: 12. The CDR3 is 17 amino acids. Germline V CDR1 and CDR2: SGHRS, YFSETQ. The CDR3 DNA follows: TGCGCCAGCAGTCACGGTCCTCTCAGGGGGCCTGGAAACACCATATATTTT. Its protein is CASSHGPLRGPGNTIYF.

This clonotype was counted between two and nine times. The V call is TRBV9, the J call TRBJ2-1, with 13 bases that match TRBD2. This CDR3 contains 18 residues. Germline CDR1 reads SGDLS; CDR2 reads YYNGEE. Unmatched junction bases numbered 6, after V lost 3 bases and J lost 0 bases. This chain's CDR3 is CASSATSGGRSSYNEQFF. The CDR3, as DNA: TGTGCCAGCAGCGCGACTAGCGGGGGGCGGAGCTCCTACAATGAGCAGTTCTTC.

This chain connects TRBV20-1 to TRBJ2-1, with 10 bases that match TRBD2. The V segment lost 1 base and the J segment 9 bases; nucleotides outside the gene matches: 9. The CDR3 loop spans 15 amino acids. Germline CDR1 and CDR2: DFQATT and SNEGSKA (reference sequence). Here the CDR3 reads CSARATLAGAPEQFF. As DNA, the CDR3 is TGCAGTGCTAGAGCGACGCTAGCGGGAGCTCCTGAGCAGTTCTTC.

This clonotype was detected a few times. CDR3 residues: CASTTSGTEAFF. The CDR3 DNA sequence: TGTGCCAGCACCACATCGGGCACTGAAGCTTTCTTT. The chain is built from TRBV12-3 or TRBV12-4 and TRBJ1-1; no reliable D call. There are 12 residues in the CDR3. V was clipped by 7 bases and J by 4 bases, with 10 bases between them.

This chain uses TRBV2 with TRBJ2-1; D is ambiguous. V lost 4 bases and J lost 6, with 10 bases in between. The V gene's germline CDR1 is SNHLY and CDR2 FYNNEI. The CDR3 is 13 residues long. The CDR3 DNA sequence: TGTGCCAGCAGTGTCGACAATTGCAATGAGCAGTTCTTC. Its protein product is CASSVDNCNEQFF.

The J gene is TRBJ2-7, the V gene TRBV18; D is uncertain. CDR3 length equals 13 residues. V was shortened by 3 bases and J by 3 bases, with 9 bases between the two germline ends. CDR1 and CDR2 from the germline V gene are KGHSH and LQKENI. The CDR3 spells CASSPEELYEQYF. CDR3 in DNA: TGTGCCAGCTCACCGGAAGAACTCTACGAGCAGTACTTC.

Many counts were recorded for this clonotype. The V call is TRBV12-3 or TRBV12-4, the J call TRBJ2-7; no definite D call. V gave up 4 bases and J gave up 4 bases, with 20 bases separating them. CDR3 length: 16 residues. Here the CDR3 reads CASSWRSSAADYEQYF. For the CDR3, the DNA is TGTGCCAGCAGTTGGAGATCGTCGGCAGCCGATTACGAGCAGTACTTC.

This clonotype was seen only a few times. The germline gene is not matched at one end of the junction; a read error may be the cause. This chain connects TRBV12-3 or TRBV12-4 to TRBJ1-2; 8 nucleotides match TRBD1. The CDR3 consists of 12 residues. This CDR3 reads CASRKDRAHPIF. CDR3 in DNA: TGTGCCAGCAGGAAGGACAGGGCGCACCCCATCTTC.

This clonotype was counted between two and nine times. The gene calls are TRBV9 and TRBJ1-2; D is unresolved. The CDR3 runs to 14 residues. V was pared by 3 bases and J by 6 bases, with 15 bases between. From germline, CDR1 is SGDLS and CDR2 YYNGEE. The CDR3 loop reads CASSGGLKMNGYTF. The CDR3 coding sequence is TGTGCCAGCAGCGGTGGACTGAAGATGAATGGCTACACCTTC.

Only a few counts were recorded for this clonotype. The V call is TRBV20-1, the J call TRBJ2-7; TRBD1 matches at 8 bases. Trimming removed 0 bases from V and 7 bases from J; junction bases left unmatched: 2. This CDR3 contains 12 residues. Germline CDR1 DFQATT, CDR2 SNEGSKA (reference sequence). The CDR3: CSAREDRVEQYF. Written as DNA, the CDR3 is TGCAGTGCTAGAGAGGACAGGGTAGAGCAGTACTTC.

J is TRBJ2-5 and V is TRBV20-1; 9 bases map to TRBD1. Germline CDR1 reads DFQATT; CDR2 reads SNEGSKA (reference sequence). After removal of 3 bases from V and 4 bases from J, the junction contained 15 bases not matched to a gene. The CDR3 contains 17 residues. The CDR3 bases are TGCAGTGCTAGCGGGGACAGGGATGGGGTGGGGGGAGAGACCCAGTACTTC. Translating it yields CSASGDRDGVGGETQYF.

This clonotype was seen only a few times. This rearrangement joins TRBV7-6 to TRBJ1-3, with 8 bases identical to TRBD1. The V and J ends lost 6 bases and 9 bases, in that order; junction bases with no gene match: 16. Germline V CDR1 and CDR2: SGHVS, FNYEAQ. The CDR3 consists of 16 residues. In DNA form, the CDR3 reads TGTGCCAGCAGTTCCACGGCCGGGACAGGCCGCAGCACCATATATTTT. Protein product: CASSSTAGTGRSTIYF.

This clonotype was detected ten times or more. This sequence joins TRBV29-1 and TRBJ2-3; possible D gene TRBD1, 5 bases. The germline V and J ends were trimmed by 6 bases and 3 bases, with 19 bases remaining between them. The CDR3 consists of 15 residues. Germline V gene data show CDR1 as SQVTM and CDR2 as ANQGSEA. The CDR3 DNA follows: TGCAGCGTGAACCAGGGCTTCCCTGGAACAGATACGCAGTATTTT. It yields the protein CSVNQGFPGTDTQYF.

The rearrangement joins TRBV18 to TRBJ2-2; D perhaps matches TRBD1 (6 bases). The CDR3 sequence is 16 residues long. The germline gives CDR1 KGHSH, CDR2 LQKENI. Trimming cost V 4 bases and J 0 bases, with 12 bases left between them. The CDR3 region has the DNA TGTGCCAGCTCACAAACGACAGGATCGAACACCGGGGAGCTGTTTTTT. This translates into CASSQTTGSNTGELFF. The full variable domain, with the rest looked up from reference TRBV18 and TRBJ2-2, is NAGVMQNPRHLVRRRGQEARLRCSPMKGHSHVYWYRQLPEEGLKFMVYLQKENIIDESGMPKERFSAEFPKEGPSILRIQQVVRGDSAAYFCASSQTTGSNTGELFFGEGSRLTVL.

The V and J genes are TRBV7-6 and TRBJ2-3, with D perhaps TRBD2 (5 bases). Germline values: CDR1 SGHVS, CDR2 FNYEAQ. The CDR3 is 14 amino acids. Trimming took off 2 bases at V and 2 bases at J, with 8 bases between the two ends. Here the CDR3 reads CASSLQADTDTQYF. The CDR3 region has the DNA TGTGCCAGCAGCTTACAAGCGGACACAGATACGCAGTATTTT.

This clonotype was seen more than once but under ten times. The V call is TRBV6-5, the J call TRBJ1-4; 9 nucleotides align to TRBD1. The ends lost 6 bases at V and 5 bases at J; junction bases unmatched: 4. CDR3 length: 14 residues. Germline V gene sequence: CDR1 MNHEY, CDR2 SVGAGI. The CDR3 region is CASRGTGNNEKLFF. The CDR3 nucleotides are TGTGCCAGCAGGGGGACAGGGAACAATGAAAAACTGTTTTTT.

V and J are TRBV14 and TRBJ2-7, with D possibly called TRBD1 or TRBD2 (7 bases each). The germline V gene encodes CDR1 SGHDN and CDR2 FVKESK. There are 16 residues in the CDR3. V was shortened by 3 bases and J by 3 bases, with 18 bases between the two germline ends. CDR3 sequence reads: CASSHGLGRGHYEQYF. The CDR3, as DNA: TGTGCCAGCAGCCACGGCCTTGGGAGGGGGCACTACGAGCAGTACTTC. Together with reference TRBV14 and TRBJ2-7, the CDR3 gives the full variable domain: EAGVTQFPSHSVIEKGQTVTLRCDPISGHDNLYWYRRVMGKEIKFLLHFVKESKQDESGMPNNRFLAERTGGTYSTLKVQPAELEDSGVYFCASSHGLGRGHYEQYFGPGTRLTVT.

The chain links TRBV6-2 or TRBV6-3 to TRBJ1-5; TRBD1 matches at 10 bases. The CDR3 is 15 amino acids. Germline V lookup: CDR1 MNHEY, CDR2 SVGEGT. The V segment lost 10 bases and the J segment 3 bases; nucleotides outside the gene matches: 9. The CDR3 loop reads CANRGDRGVNQPQHF. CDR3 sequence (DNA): TGTGCCAACAGGGGGGACAGGGGAGTCAATCAGCCCCAGCATTTT.